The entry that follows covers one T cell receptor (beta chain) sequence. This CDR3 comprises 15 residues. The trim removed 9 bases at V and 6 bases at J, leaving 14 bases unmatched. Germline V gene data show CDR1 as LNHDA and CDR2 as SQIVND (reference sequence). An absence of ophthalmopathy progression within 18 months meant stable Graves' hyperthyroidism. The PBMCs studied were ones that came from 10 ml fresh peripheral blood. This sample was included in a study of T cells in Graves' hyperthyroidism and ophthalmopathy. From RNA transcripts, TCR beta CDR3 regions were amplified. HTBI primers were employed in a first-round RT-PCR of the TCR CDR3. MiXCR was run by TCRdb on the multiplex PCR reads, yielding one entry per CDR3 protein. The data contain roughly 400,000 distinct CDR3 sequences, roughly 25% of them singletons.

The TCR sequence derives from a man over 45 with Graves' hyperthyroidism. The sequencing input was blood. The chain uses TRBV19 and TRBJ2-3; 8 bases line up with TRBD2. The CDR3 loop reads CASRLARPGRDTQYF. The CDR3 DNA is TGTGCCAGCAGACTAGCGCGACCTGGGAGGGATACGCAGTATTTT.